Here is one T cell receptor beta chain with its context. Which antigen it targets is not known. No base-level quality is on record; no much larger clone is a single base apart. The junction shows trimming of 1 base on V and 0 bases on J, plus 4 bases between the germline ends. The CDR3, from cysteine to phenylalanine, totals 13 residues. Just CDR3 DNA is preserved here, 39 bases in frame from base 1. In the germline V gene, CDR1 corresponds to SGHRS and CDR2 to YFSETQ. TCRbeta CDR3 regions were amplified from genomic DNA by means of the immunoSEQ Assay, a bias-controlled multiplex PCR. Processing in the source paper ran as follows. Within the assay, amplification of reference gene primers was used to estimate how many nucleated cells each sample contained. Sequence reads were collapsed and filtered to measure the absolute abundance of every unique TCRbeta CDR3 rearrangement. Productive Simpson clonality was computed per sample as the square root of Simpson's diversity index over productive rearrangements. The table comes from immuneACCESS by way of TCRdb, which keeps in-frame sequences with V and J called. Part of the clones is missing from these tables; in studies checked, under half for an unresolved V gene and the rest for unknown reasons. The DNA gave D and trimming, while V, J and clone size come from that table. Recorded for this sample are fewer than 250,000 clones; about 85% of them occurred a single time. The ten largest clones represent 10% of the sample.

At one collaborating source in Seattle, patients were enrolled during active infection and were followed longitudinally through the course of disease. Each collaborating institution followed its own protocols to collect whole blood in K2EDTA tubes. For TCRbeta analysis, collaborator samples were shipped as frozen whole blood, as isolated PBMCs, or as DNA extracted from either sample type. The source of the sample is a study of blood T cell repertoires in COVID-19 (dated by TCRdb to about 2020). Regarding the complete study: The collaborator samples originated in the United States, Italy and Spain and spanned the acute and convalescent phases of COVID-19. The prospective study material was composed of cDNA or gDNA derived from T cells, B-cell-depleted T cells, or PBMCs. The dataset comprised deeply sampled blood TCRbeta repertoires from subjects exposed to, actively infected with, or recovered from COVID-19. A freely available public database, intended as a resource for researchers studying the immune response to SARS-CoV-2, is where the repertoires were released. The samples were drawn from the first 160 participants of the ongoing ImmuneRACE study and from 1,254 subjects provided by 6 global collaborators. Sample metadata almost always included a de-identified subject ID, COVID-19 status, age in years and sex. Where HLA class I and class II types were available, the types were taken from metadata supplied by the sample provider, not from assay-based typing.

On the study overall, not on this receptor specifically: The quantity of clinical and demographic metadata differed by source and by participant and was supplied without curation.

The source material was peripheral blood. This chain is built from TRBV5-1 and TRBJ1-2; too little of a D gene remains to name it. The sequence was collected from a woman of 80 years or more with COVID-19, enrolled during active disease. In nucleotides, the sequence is TGCGCCAGCAGCTTGAACACTAACTATGGCTACACCTTC. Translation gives CASSLNTNYGYTF.